This T cell receptor beta chain was sequenced in a study of CD8+ T cells in alopecia areata. Regarding this clone: Antigen: not known.

General observations from the study: Expanded CD8+ clones among the top 100, and scalp clonality, were significantly decreased by tofacitinib. Numerous expanded lesional clones remained in scalp and blood during tofacitinib.

As for treatment: oral pan-JAK inhibitor, 5-10 mg twice daily. CDR1 and CDR2 from the germline V gene are SGHTA and FQGNSA. Trimming at V came to 3 bases and at J to 2 bases, leaving 8 bases not matched to a gene. CDR3 size: 16 residues. Extracted from the samples, RNA was reverse transcribed into cDNA to serve as the sequencing template. Produced via immunoSEQ multiplex PCR; TCRdb's table is partial and in-frame only. The sample records some 200,000 clones, roughly three fifths being singletons. The chain couples TRBV7-2 to TRBJ2-5; 8 nucleotides align to TRBD2. The sequenced sample was CD4+ T cells sorted from blood, obtained at week 4, from a patient treated with tofacitinib. The TCR sequence derives from a human donor with alopecia areata. The CDR3 DNA is TGTGCCAGCAGCTTCTCCAGCGGGGGACCTCAAGAGACCCAGTACTTC. This encodes CASSFSSGGPQETQYF.